These 30 T cell receptor beta chains originate from one sample sequenced in a study of T cells expressing NK-cell markers. TCRdb reprocessed the 5' RACE reads, with one entry per CDR3 protein and no DNA. Its clone listing holds 500,000 or so distinct CDR3 sequences. Sequenced input: blood T cells: a sorted CD56 or NKG2C T cell subset, CD4+ or CD8+ T cells, or bulk PBMC T cells (not recorded which). The receptor set was obtained from a man in his late teens or twenties in good health.

V and J are TRBV15 and TRBJ1-1; TCRdb's D gene call, TRBD1, goes unchecked for lack of DNA. Germline CDR1 and CDR2: LNHNV and YYDKDF (reference sequence). The CDR3 runs to 15 residues. This chain's CDR3 is CATSRDRGAGTEAFF.

The gene calls are TRBV27 and TRBJ1-5; TCRdb reports TRBD1, a call that lacks DNA to check it against. This CDR3 has 15 amino acids. CDR1 is MNHEY, CDR2 SMNVEV, per germline (reference sequence). CDR3 residues: CASSQYGTGTQPQHF.

The V gene is TRBV7-9, the J gene TRBJ2-5; TCRdb designates TRBD2, a call that cannot be tested without DNA. Germline-derived CDR1 and CDR2 are SEHNR and FQNEAQ (reference sequence). The CDR3 totals 15 residues. CDR3 sequence reads: CASSLAGGRQETQYF. The full variable domain, with the rest looked up from reference TRBV7-9 and TRBJ2-5, is DTGVSQNPRHKITKRGQNVTFRCDPISEHNRLYWYRQTLGQGPEFLTYFQNEAQLEKSRLLSDRFSAERPKGSFSTLEIQRTEQGDSAMYLCASSLAGGRQETQYFGPGTRLLVL.

The genes are TRBV20-1 and TRBJ2-7; as DNA is missing, the TRBD1 call by TCRdb cannot be tested. Germline loops: CDR1 DFQATT, CDR2 SNEGSKA (reference sequence). The CDR3 is made up of 14 amino acids. CDR3 protein: CSATRDRGVYEQYF.

The chain carries TRBV2 and TRBJ2-7; the TRBD1 assignment by TCRdb is unverifiable without DNA. In germline, CDR1 is SNHLY, CDR2 FYNNEI. This CDR3 has 16 residues. CDR3 residues: CASSEAGTELSYEQYF.

The rearrangement links TRBV6-5 to TRBJ1-2; as DNA is missing, the TRBD1 call by TCRdb cannot be tested. Germline V gives CDR1 MNHEY, CDR2 SVGAGI. This CDR3 comprises 16 residues. CDR3 sequence reads: CASSYSGGGGASGYTF.

This chain links TRBV7-8 with TRBJ2-3; TCRdb selects TRBD1, and the lack of DNA leaves this call unchecked. The CDR3 length is 16 residues. The germline CDR1 and CDR2 sequences are SGHVS and FQNEAQ. CDR3 amino acids: CASSPQQGAPGWVQYF.

The chain links TRBV6-5 to TRBJ1-5. The CDR3 runs to 15 residues. Germline-derived CDR1 and CDR2 are MNHEY and SVGAGI. The CDR3 spells CASSVNGQRNQPQHF.

This chain joins TRBV28 and TRBJ2-7; TCRdb picks TRBD2, but there is no DNA to check that call. CDR1 and CDR2 from the germline V gene are MDHEN and SYDVKM. This CDR3 has 15 amino acids. CDR3 in amino acids: CASSRPAGTSYEQYF. Full variable domain (outside the CDR3, taken from reference TRBV28 and TRBJ2-7): DVKVTQSSRYLVKRTGEKVFLECVQDMDHENMFWYRQDPGLGLRLIYFSYDVKMKEKGDIPEGYSVSREKKERFSLILESASTNQTSMYLCASSRPAGTSYEQYFGPGTRLTVT.

The chain is built from TRBV20-1 and TRBJ2-4. There are 14 residues in the CDR3. Germline loops: CDR1 DFQATT, CDR2 SNEGSKA (reference sequence). This CDR3 is CSARATQGQNIQYF.

This rearrangement joins TRBV29-1 to TRBJ1-1. CDR3 length: 13 residues. The germline CDR1 and CDR2 sequences are SQVTM and ANQGSEA. CDR3 sequence reads: CSVQWGMNTEAFF.

CDR3 sequence: CASSQDLGRRTNTIYF. The chain combines TRBV3-1 with TRBJ1-3. Germline CDR1 LGHDT, CDR2 YNNKEL (reference sequence). The length of the CDR3 is 16 residues.

The rearrangement joins TRBV12-3 or TRBV12-4 to TRBJ2-5. This CDR3 has 16 residues. The CDR3 sequence: CASSPDVRMYQETQYF.

The rearrangement joins TRBV12-3 or TRBV12-4 to TRBJ1-2. The CDR3 covers 14 residues. CDR3 sequence: CASSLGQGGAGYTF.

The chain is built from TRBV28 and TRBJ2-5; as DNA is missing, the TRBD2 call by TCRdb cannot be tested. Germline V gene lookup returns CDR1 MDHEN and CDR2 SYDVKM. There are 18 residues in the CDR3. CDR3 sequence: CASSVTSGLAGVGETQYF.

The J gene is TRBJ2-3, the V gene TRBV27; the D call from TCRdb, TRBD1, cannot be confirmed without DNA. CDR3 length equals 17 residues. Germline V gene sequence: CDR1 MNHEY, CDR2 SMNVEV (reference sequence). CDR3 protein: CASTPGSGNGPTDTQYF.

The chain recombines TRBV28 with TRBJ2-5; TCRdb's D call of TRBD2 is untestable without DNA. The CDR3 has 15 amino acids. From germline, CDR1 is MDHEN and CDR2 SYDVKM. CDR3: CASSLAASGSETQYF.

The CDR3 protein is CASSLVPTGGANEQFF. This rearrangement joins TRBV7-6 to TRBJ2-1; TCRdb gives TRBD2 as the D gene, but with no DNA this cannot be confirmed. The CDR3 loop spans 16 amino acids. CDR1 is SGHVS and CDR2 is FNYEAQ in the germline V gene.

This rearrangement joins TRBV5-6 to TRBJ2-1; TCRdb's D call, TRBD1, is unchecked because there is no DNA. Germline V gives CDR1 SGHDT, CDR2 YYEEEE. The CDR3 covers 17 residues. This CDR3 reads CASSLALGTRRYNEQFF.

The rearrangement links TRBV25-1 to TRBJ2-1; TCRdb's D call, TRBD1, is unchecked because there is no DNA. CDR3 length equals 11 residues. The germline CDR1 and CDR2 sequences are MGHDK and SYGVNS. The CDR3 sequence is CASKAGGAQFF.

This chain connects TRBV7-2 to TRBJ2-5; there is no DNA to check the TCRdb D call of TRBD1. This CDR3 comprises 15 residues. In germline, CDR1 is SGHTA, CDR2 FQGNSA. The chain's CDR3 is CASSPRTGGYETQYF.

The chain recombines TRBV12-3 or TRBV12-4 with TRBJ1-2. This CDR3 has 14 amino acids. Here the CDR3 reads CASSPRRGLDGYTF.

The rearrangement joins TRBV13 to TRBJ2-1; with no DNA, the TCRdb D assignment of TRBD2 cannot be verified. Germline V gene sequence: CDR1 PRHDT, CDR2 FYEKMQ (reference sequence). The CDR3 loop spans 14 amino acids. This chain's CDR3 is CASSLAGGGGEQFF.

This chain connects TRBV12-3 or TRBV12-4 to TRBJ1-6. The CDR3 totals 15 residues. The CDR3 region is CASSLGQSYNSPLHF.

The chain has TRBV7-2 and TRBJ2-7. CDR1 and CDR2 from the germline V gene are SGHTA and FQGNSA. This CDR3 is built from 13 residues. The CDR3 protein is CASSYSRKDEQYF.

The chain has TRBV7-9 and TRBJ2-7. The CDR3 consists of 12 residues. The germline V gene encodes CDR1 SEHNR and CDR2 FQNEAQ (reference sequence). CDR3: CASSPTEIEQYF.

This rearrangement joins TRBV4-3 to TRBJ2-1; TCRdb's assignment of TRBD2 cannot be checked, as there is no DNA. The germline gives CDR1 LGHNA, CDR2 YSLEER. This CDR3 is 16 amino acids long. CDR3 in amino acids: CASSQTSGSAYNEQFF.

This chain connects TRBV5-1 to TRBJ2-7; TCRdb outputs TRBD1, but without DNA this stays unchecked. Germline values: CDR1 SGHRS, CDR2 YFSETQ. The CDR3 covers 15 residues. CDR3 protein: CASSIEGAQSYEQYF.

V usage is TRBV20-1 and J usage is TRBJ1-2; TCRdb's assignment of TRBD1 cannot be checked, as there is no DNA. The CDR3 runs 14 residues. Germline CDR1 is DFQATT and CDR2 is SNEGSKA (reference sequence). CDR3 loop: CSASRDRGIYGYTF.

The V and J genes are TRBV6-5 and TRBJ1-1; TCRdb reports TRBD1, a call that lacks DNA to check it against. This CDR3 comprises 15 residues. Germline CDR1 MNHEY, CDR2 SVGAGI. The CDR3 region is CASSYSGPRGTEAFF.